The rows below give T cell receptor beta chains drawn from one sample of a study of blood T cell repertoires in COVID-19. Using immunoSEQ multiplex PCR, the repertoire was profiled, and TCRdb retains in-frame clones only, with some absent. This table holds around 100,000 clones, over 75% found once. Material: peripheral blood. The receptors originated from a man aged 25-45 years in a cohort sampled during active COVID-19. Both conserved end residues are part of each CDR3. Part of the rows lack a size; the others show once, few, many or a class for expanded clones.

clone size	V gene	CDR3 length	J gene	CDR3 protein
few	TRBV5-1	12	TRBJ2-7	CASSLGGYEQYF
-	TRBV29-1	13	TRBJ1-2	CSVGPLLSYGYTF
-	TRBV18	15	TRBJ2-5	CASSPIGAEGETQYF
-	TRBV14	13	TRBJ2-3	CASRQLGTDTQYF
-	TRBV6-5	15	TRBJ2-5	CASRSPGDPKETQYF
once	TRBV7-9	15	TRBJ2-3	CASSLMGLSTDTQYF
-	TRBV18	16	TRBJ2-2	CASSSASERDTGELFF
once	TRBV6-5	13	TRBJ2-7	CASSYSEGYEQYF
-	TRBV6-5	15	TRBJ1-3	CASSTTGSSGNTIYF
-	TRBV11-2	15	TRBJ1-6	CASSVRPDGDSPLHF
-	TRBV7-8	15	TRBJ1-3	CASSLVGGGINTIYF
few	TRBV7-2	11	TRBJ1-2	CASSAAYGYTF
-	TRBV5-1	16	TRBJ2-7	CASTLGTRGSGYEQYF
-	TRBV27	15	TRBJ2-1	CASSLLGTGNNEQFF
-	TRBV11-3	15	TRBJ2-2	CASSPRQGATGELFF
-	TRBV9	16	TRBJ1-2	CASSGWDSPANYGYTF
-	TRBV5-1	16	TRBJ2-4	CASSLRTGLAKNIQYF
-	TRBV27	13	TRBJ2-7	CASSLSGRDEQYF
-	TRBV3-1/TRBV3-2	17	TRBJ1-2	CASSQTPRDRGLGGYTF
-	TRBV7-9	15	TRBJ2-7	CASSPKSGISYEQYF
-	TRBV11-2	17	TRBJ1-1	CASSLVTGGISGTEAFF
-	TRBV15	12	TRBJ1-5	CATSRDTGPQHF
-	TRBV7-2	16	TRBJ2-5	CASSLSGAGGQETQYF
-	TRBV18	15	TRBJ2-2	CASSPIRDQPGELFF
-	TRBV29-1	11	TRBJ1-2	CSAGQESGYTF
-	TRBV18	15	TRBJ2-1	CASSPGTGPYNEQFF
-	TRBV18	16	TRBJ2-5	CASSPIRSGGAETQYF
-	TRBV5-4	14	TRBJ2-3	CASSLLAGGDTQYF
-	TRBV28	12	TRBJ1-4	CASSPTGGKLFF
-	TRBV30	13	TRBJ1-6	CACGGQVNSPLHF
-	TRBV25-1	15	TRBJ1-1	CASSDLSDRAPEAFF
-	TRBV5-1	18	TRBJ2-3	CASSLARKSGGARDTQYF
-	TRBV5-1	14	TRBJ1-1	CASRLGTGNTEAFF
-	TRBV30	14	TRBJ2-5	CAWSDGGRAETQYF
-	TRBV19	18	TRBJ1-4	CASSIGVGGSITNEKLFF
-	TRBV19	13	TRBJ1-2	CASSRGETYGYTF
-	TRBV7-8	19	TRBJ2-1	CASSLEPSGGYLLVNEQFF
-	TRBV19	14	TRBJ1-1	CASSARELNTEAFF
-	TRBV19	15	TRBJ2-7	CASSIDSRGLYEQYF
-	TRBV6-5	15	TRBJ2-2	CASSYSRGITGELFF
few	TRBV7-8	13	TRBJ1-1	CASSIDRNTEAFF
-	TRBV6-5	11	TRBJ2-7	CASSYRGEQYF
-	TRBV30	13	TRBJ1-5	CAWSEAGNEPQHF
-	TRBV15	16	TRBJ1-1	CATSRDLTGWNTEAFF
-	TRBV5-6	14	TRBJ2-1	CASSLGTVPNEQFF
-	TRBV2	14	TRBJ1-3	CASSLGVSGNTIYF
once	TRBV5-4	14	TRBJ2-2	CASSSKGTTGELFF
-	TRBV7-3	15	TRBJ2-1	CASSPVDRDDNEQFF
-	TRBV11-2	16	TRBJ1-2	CASSIWGMGQNYGYTF
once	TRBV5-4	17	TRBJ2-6	CASSLDTGSPGANVLTF
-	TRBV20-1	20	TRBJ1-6	CSASIPVGTVTNGDNSPLHF
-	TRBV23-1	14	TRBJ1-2	CASRRRDFYYGYTF
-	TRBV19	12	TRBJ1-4	CASRWGGEKLFF
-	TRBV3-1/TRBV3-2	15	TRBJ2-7	CASSQEPLPRAEQYF
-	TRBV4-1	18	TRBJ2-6	CASSQDSGGFSGANVLTF
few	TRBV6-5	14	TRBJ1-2	CASSSPGLNYGYTF
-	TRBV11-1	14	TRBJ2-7	CASSLVEGSYEQYF
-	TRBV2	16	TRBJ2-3	CASNDFVRGSADTQYF
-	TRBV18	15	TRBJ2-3	CASSPGGQGTDTQYF
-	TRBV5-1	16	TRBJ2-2	CASSRGLAGNTGELFF